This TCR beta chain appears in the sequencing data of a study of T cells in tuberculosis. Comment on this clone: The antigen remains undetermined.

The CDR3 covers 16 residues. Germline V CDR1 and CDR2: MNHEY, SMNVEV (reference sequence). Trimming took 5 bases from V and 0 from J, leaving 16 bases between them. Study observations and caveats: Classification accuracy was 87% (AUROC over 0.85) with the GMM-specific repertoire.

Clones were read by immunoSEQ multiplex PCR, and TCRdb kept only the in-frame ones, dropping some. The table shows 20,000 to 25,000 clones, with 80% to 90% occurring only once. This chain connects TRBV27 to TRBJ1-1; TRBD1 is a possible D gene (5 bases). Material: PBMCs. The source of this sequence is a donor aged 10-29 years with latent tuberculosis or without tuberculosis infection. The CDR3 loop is CASSARDRLMNTEAFF. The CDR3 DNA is TGTGCCAGCAGTGCCCGAGACAGATTAATGAACACTGAAGCTTTCTTT.